The T cell receptor (beta chain) described here comes from a study of CD8 T cells in Susac syndrome. Per the germline V gene, CDR1 is KGHSH and CDR2 is LQKENI. V dropped 0 bases and J dropped 8; count of bases not matched to a gene: 4. The CDR3 is made up of 14 amino acids. High-throughput TCR beta sequencing covered peripheral CD8+ and CD4+ T cells. Healthy donors matched for age and sex were used as controls. It was negative isolation that provided the CD8+ and CD4+ T cells, whereas TEMRA cells were enriched by FACS. Random hexamers primed reverse transcription of roughly 0.5 to 1 ug RNA. In TCRdb, the immunoSEQ multiplex PCR reads were re-called with MiXCR into one record per CDR3 protein. The repertoire holds 150,000 to 200,000 distinct CDR3 sequences, about 95% seen once, with about 0.1% in the top ten.

This TCR derives from a human donor in good health. Sequenced input: CD4+ T cells from PBMCs. This chain uses TRBV18 with TRBJ2-1, with 7 nucleotides matching TRBD2. CDR3 nucleotides: TGTGCCAGCTCACCACCGACTAGCCCCGATGAGCAGTTCTTC. It translates to CASSPPTSPDEQFF.